Below, 27 T cell receptor beta chains from the same sample are listed, as sequenced in a study of blood T cells in healthy people across ages (dated by TCRdb to the mid-2010s). Library creation used 5' RACE. The sequencer was an Illumina HiSeq 2500. A second PCR of about 7 to 12 cycles was run with a J-beta primer mix and a sample-barcoded 5' primer. TCRdb reanalyzed the raw reads on its own, using fastp at Q25 for trimming and MiXCR for clone calling, and kept in-frame beta chains. CDR3 protein duplicates are merged, each entry listing the most common genes and DNA. This sample has around 1,000,000 distinct CDR3 sequences in its table, and roughly a quarter of those were observed once. Clones ranked in the top ten supply around 0.7% of the sample. These same records also appear under a second study, on T cells of mothers and their children.

Sequencing was done on a sample of blood. The receptors come from a girl aged 2-10 years in good health.

In this sample, this clonotype turned up a few times. The chain uses TRBV4-1 and TRBJ2-3, with 12 bases lining up with TRBD2. Unmatched junction bases numbered 7, after V lost 0 bases and J lost 3 bases. This CDR3 has 18 amino acids. CDR1 and CDR2 (germline): MGHRA, YSYEKL. The CDR3 sequence is CASSQDLRLAGETDTQYF. DNA for the CDR3: TGCGCCAGCAGCCAAGATTTGCGACTAGCGGGAGAAACAGATACGCAGTATTTT.

The genes are TRBV7-9 and TRBJ1-2; TRBD1 matches 8 bases. This CDR3 contains 14 residues. Trimming took 6 bases from V and 5 from J; bases not matched to a gene: 8. The germline V gene has CDR1 SEHNR and CDR2 FQNEAQ (reference sequence). The CDR3 nucleotides are TGTGCCAGCAGTGCCGGGACAGGCGGATATGGCTACACCTTC. It encodes CASSAGTGGYGYTF.

This clonotype was recorded a few times. J is TRBJ1-6 and V is TRBV28; D might be TRBD1 (5 bases). The germline gives CDR1 MDHEN, CDR2 SYDVKM. This CDR3 contains 12 residues. V shed 4 bases and J shed 10 bases, with 8 bases lying between them. The CDR3 nucleotides read TGTGCCAGCAGTTCTCCAGGGTCACCCCTCCACTTT. It encodes CASSSPGSPLHF.

The chain uses TRBV12-5 and TRBJ1-2; D is unclear. The length of the CDR3 is 15 residues. Germline V gene sequence: CDR1 LGHNT, CDR2 FRNRAP. Trimming left V 1 base short and J 7 bases short, with 16 bases between. The CDR3 DNA is TGTGCTAGTGGTTTGGCTAGTACAGCTTTGGCTGGCTACACCTTC. Translating gives CASGLASTALAGYTF.

This clonotype was seen a few times. The genes are TRBV7-2 and TRBJ2-6; a possible D gene is TRBD1 (5 bases). Trimming stripped 1 base from V and 3 bases from J, with 13 bases between. This CDR3 spans 17 amino acids. Germline CDR1 SGHTA, CDR2 FQGNSA. CDR3 loop: CASSLGTRVDGANVLTF. CDR3 DNA: TGTGCCAGCAGCTTAGGGACCAGGGTAGATGGGGCCAACGTCCTGACTTTC.

The chain combines TRBV7-2 with TRBJ2-7, with D maybe TRBD2 (6 bases). The CDR3 is 15 residues long. Germline CDR1 is SGHTA and CDR2 is FQGNSA. V lost 1 base and J 3 bases, leaving 13 bases between the germline ends. In DNA, the CDR3 is TGTGCCAGCAGCTTAGGGCCCGGGAGCAACTACGAGCAGTACTTC. This translates into CASSLGPGSNYEQYF.

The chain employs TRBV7-2 and TRBJ2-4; either TRBD1 or TRBD2 may fit D (5 bases each). This CDR3 is built from 14 residues. Germline V gene sequence: CDR1 SGHTA, CDR2 FQGNSA. V lost 5 bases and J lost 7, with 15 bases in between. This CDR3 reads CASSPTGWGNIQYF. The CDR3 DNA sequence: TGTGCCAGCAGCCCTACCGGCTGGGGGAACATTCAGTACTTC.

This chain joins TRBV10-3 and TRBJ2-7; D uncertain. The V and J ends lost 11 bases and 3 bases respectively, with 26 bases between them. The CDR3 contains 16 residues. Per the germline V gene, CDR1 is ENHRY and CDR2 is SYGVKD. The CDR3 DNA sequence: TGTGCCGCCCAGCTAACTCCGACGGGCCCGAGCTACGAGCAGTACTTC. It codes for CAAQLTPTGPSYEQYF.

This clonotype has more than one count but fewer than ten. The chain has TRBV14 and TRBJ2-1; no firm D call. Germline V CDR1 and CDR2: SGHDN, FVKESK. V lost 1 base and J 0 bases, leaving 7 bases between the germline ends. This CDR3 spans 15 amino acids. CDR3 protein: CASSQVYSSYNEQFF. CDR3 DNA sequence: TGTGCCAGCAGCCAAGTTTATAGCTCCTACAATGAGCAGTTCTTC.

This clonotype has a handful of counts. The V call is TRBV29-1, the J call TRBJ2-1; D gene uncertain. The assigned J gene may be wrong: the sequence end matches TRBJ2-7 better. CDR1 and CDR2 from the germline V gene are SQVTM and ANQGSEA. The CDR3 has 14 amino acids. Here the CDR3 DNA reads TGCAGCGTCCGACAAAGACTTGGCTCCTACGAGCAGTACTTC. Translating it yields CSVRQRLGSYEQYF.

This clonotype was counted only a few times. The chain couples TRBV20-1 to TRBJ2-7; D possibly matches TRBD1 or TRBD2 (6 bases each). The ends were cut back, 6 bases at V and 0 bases at J, with 18 bases in the middle. This CDR3 is built from 15 residues. Germline CDR1 reads DFQATT; CDR2 reads SNEGSKA (reference sequence). This CDR3 reads CSAMTRGRASYEQYF. CDR3 bases: TGCAGTGCCATGACTCGGGGGCGGGCCTCCTACGAGCAGTACTTC.

This clonotype appeared a few times. V gene TRBV29-1 combines with J gene TRBJ2-7, with 8 bases lining up with TRBD2. The CDR3 runs 16 residues. Germline CDR1 and CDR2: SQVTM and ANQGSEA. V shed 2 bases, J shed 6 bases, and the junction held 15 bases outside the gene matches. In DNA form, the CDR3 reads TGCAGCGTTGAAAAATTGACGGGACTAGTAAGCGCCGAGCAGTACTTC. It yields the protein CSVEKLTGLVSAEQYF.

This chain uses TRBV5-1 with TRBJ2-7, with 13 bases aligning to TRBD2. Germline V lookup: CDR1 SGHRS, CDR2 YFSETQ. Unmatched junction bases numbered 15, after V lost 4 bases and J lost 2 bases. CDR3 length: 19 residues. The CDR3 region has the DNA TGCGCCAGCAGCAGGAGGCAGTCCGGGACTAGCGGGATAACCTACGAGCAGTACTTC. Protein: CASSRRQSGTSGITYEQYF.

This sequence joins TRBV19 and TRBJ1-2; tentatively, D is TRBD1 (5 bases). CDR1 and CDR2 (germline): LNHDA, SQIVND (reference sequence). V gave up 3 bases and J gave up 8 bases, with 16 bases separating them. This CDR3 comprises 14 residues. The CDR3 loop reads CASSIPGRADGYTF. The CDR3 bases are TGTGCCAGTAGTATCCCCGGCAGGGCGGACGGCTACACCTTC. Using reference TRBV19 and TRBJ1-2 for the parts outside the CDR3, the full variable domain is DGGITQSPKYLFRKEGQNVTLSCEQNLNHDAMYWYRQDPGQGLRLIYYSQIVNDFQKGDIAEGYSVSREKKESFPLTVTSAQKNPTAFYLCASSIPGRADGYTFGSGTRLTVV.

This clonotype has just a few counts. J is TRBJ2-1 and V is TRBV10-3; 14 nucleotides line up with TRBD2. Matching the DNA end better, TRBJ2-5 makes the J call doubtful. This CDR3 contains 18 residues. Germline V gene data show CDR1 as ENHRY and CDR2 as SYGVKD. The CDR3 coding sequence is TGTGCCATCAGTGAGGGGACTAGCGGGAGTATCCTAAAGAAGACCCAGTACTTC. The encoded protein is CAISEGTSGSILKKTQYF.

This clonotype was seen a handful of times. The chain recombines TRBV20-1 with TRBJ1-4; the match to TRBD1 covers 9 bases. The CDR3 sequence is 14 residues long. V was clipped by 1 base and J by 14 bases; unmatched bases: 11. The germline V gene has CDR1 DFQATT and CDR2 SNEGSKA (reference sequence). In nucleotides, the CDR3 is TGCAGTGCTAGAGGTCTGGACAGGGGAGGCATGCTGTTTTTT. It codes for CSARGLDRGGMLFF.

This clonotype was counted between two and nine times. The rearrangement joins TRBV7-6 to TRBJ2-3, with 9 bases matching TRBD2. Looked up from germline, CDR1 is SGHVS and CDR2 is FNYEAQ. V dropped 4 bases and J dropped 5; count of bases not matched to a gene: 4. This CDR3 is built from 14 residues. CDR3 in amino acids: CASSSAGGGDTQYF. The CDR3 DNA reads as TGTGCCAGCAGCTCAGCGGGAGGAGGAGATACGCAGTATTTT.

This chain joins TRBV29-1 and TRBJ2-1; 10 positions match TRBD2. This CDR3 is 11 amino acids long. In germline, CDR1 is SQVTM, CDR2 ANQGSEA. Trimming at V came to 6 bases and at J to 8 bases, leaving 1 base not matched to a gene. The DNA of the CDR3 is TGCAGCGTCGGACTAGCGGATGAGCAGTTCTTC. Its protein product is CSVGLADEQFF.

The CDR3 nucleotides read TGTGCCAGCAATGGCTTGCTGAGGGGTGAGCAGTTCTTC. Amino acids: CASNGLLRGEQFF. The chain employs TRBV6-1 and TRBJ2-5, with D perhaps being TRBD1 or TRBD2 (5 bases each). The J call is in doubt because the DNA end fits TRBJ2-1 better. Germline V CDR1 and CDR2: MNHNS, SASEGT. This CDR3 spans 13 amino acids.

This clonotype has more than one count but fewer than ten. This chain connects TRBV7-2 to TRBJ1-4; no clear D gene. The CDR3 is 16 residues long. V dropped 5 bases and J dropped 3 bases, with 16 bases sitting between them. The germline V gene encodes CDR1 SGHTA and CDR2 FQGNSA. CDR3 loop: CASSPRSGFPNEKLFF. The CDR3 DNA reads as TGTGCCAGCAGCCCGCGGTCGGGTTTCCCTAATGAAAAACTGTTTTTT. Filled out from reference TRBV7-2 and TRBJ1-4, the complete variable domain reads GAGVSQSPSNKVTEKGKDVELRCDPISGHTALYWYRQSLGQGLEFLIYFQGNSAPDKSGLPSDRFSAERTGGSVSTLTIQRTQQEDSAVYLCASSPRSGFPNEKLFFGSGTQLSVL.

The gene calls are TRBV14 and TRBJ2-1; D remains unclear. Germline assignment: CDR1 SGHDN and CDR2 FVKESK. Trimming shortened V by 1 base and J by 9 bases, and 16 bases separated the two germline ends. The CDR3 consists of 15 residues. The CDR3 DNA is TGTGCCAGCAGCCAAGCTGCGGTGCCAATAGGTGAGCAGTTCTTC. This encodes CASSQAAVPIGEQFF.

This clonotype turned up a few times. This sequence joins TRBV7-9 and TRBJ2-2; D perhaps matches TRBD2 (6 bases). This CDR3 contains 17 residues. V lost 5 bases and J lost 4, with 20 bases in between. Germline V gives CDR1 SEHNR, CDR2 FQNEAQ (reference sequence). The CDR3 region is CASSPSPGLRSTGELFF. The CDR3 DNA reads TGTGCCAGCAGCCCTTCTCCGGGACTTCGATCCACCGGGGAGCTGTTTTTT.

The rearrangement uses TRBV5-1 and TRBJ1-2; D is undetermined. The CDR3 is 16 residues long. In germline, CDR1 is SGHRS, CDR2 YFSETQ. V lost 0 bases to trimming and J lost 4 bases, with 16 bases between them. The CDR3 loop is CASSLVPEGRAYGYTF. For the CDR3, the DNA is TGCGCCAGCAGCTTGGTTCCGGAGGGCCGGGCCTATGGCTACACCTTC.

Comments on this clonotype: At one end the junction does not follow the germline gene, possibly because of a read error. The V gene is TRBV11-2, the J gene TRBJ2-5; TRBD1 matches 8 bases. This CDR3 has 14 amino acids. Per the germline V gene, CDR1 is SGHAT and CDR2 is FQNNGV. The CDR3 sequence: CASSSGQVQETKYF. Here the CDR3 DNA reads TGTGCCAGCAGCTCGGGACAGGTCCAAGAGACCAAGTACTTC.

This rearrangement joins TRBV20-1 to TRBJ2-3, with 10 bases lining up with TRBD2. The CDR3 spans 12 residues. Germline assignment: CDR1 DFQATT and CDR2 SNEGSKA (reference sequence). V shed 5 bases and J 9 bases; nucleotides not matched to a gene: 5. This CDR3 is CSASGTSVTQYF. For the CDR3, the DNA is TGCAGTGCTTCCGGGACTAGCGTAACGCAGTATTTT.

V gene TRBV9 combines with J gene TRBJ2-7, with unresolved D. The CDR3 covers 14 residues. V lost 1 base and J lost 1, with 9 bases in between. The germline V gene has CDR1 SGDLS and CDR2 YYNGEE. The CDR3 protein is CASSVTGRSYEQYF. The CDR3 DNA reads as TGTGCCAGCAGCGTAACCGGACGGTCCTACGAGCAGTACTTC. Supplemented by reference TRBV9 and TRBJ2-7, the full variable domain reads DSGVTQTPKHLITATGQRVTLRCSPRSGDLSVYWYQQSLDQGLQFLIQYYNGEERAKGNILERFSAQQFPDLHSELNLSSLELGDSALYFCASSVTGRSYEQYFGPGTRLTVT.

This clonotype turned up a few times. V gene TRBV7-3 combines with J gene TRBJ2-7; possible D gene TRBD1, 6 bases. Trimming took off 2 bases at V and 6 bases at J, with 11 bases between the two ends. The CDR3 is 13 residues long. The germline V gene has CDR1 SGHTA and CDR2 FQGTGA. CDR3 sequence reads: CASSLQGPLEQYF. DNA of the CDR3: TGTGCCAGCAGCTTACAGGGGCCCCTCGAGCAGTACTTC.